Listed below are T cell receptor beta chains from one sample, sequenced in a study of shared clonotypes between healthy human individuals. Repertoires were generated with immunoSEQ multiplex PCR, while TCRdb's copy carries only in-frame clones and drops some. The profile covers about 2.4 million clones, with over 85% appearing a single time and approximately 0.36% taken by the ten largest. Sequencing was carried out using naive CD4+ T cells from PBMCs. Receptors were obtained from a man younger than 35 in good health. Some clones in this sample may be carry-over from other donors' samples. Both conserved end residues are part of each CDR3. The D gene is left open where the match is weak. Only some rows state a clone size, as once, few, many or a class for expanded clones.

V gene	D gene	clone size	J gene	CDR3 protein	CDR3 DNA
TRBV5-1	TRBD2	once	TRBJ2-3	CASSLAGLPNTDTQYF	TGCGCCAGCAGCTTGGCGGGACTACCGAACACAGATACGCAGTATTTT
TRBV11-2	NA	NA	TRBJ1-2	CASSQVSLNYGYTF	TGTGCCAGCAGCCAAGTGTCACTTAACTATGGCTACACCTTC
TRBV6-5	NA	NA	TRBJ1-5	CASSPQPQSNQPQHF	TGTGCCAGCAGCCCTCAGCCACAGAGCAATCAGCCCCAGCATTTT
TRBV2	NA	NA	TRBJ1-2	CASRAGRGYGYTF	TGTGCCAGCAGAGCCGGGAGAGGGTATGGCTACACCTTC
TRBV19	NA	NA	TRBJ1-1	CASSRGHSMNTEAFF	TGTGCCAGTAGTAGGGGACATTCGATGAACACTGAAGCTTTCTTT
TRBV7-2	TRBD2	NA	TRBJ2-4	CASSPRTSIKNIQYF	TGTGCCAGCAGCCCCAGGACTAGCATCAAAAACATTCAGTACTTC
TRBV28	NA	NA	TRBJ2-5	CASSLQQPLGEQYF	TGTGCCAGCAGTTTGCAACAGCCGTTGGGAGAGCAGTACTTC
TRBV29-1	TRBD1	NA	TRBJ1-1	CSVERGQAPEAFF	TGCAGCGTTGAACGGGGACAGGCCCCTGAAGCTTTCTTT
TRBV27	NA	NA	TRBJ2-7	CASSLSFFAGWDYEQYF	TGTGCCAGCAGTTTATCGTTTTTCGCGGGTTGGGACTACGAGCAGTACTTC
TRBV27	NA	NA	TRBJ2-7	CASSYGHGPYEQYF	TGTGCCAGCAGTTACGGTCACGGGCCCTACGAGCAGTACTTC
TRBV18	NA	few	TRBJ1-2	CASSPGEGGGYTF	TGTGCCAGCTCACCAGGAGAGGGAGGTGGCTACACCTTC
TRBV30	TRBD2	once	TRBJ2-7	CAWSVGRRTSGRAAYEQYF	TGTGCCTGGAGTGTAGGGAGACGGACTAGCGGGAGGGCCGCCTACGAGCAGTACTTC
TRBV15	NA	NA	TRBJ2-7	CATSRERGRYEQYF	TGTGCCACCAGCAGAGAGAGGGGGAGGTACGAGCAGTACTTC
TRBV28	NA	NA	TRBJ1-2	CASATSVEGYTF	TGTGCCAGCGCCACAAGCGTCGAAGGCTACACCTTC
TRBV4-2	TRBD1	NA	TRBJ1-1	CASSSRQGAEAFF	TGTGCCAGCAGCTCCCGACAGGGGGCTGAAGCTTTCTTT
TRBV6-6	NA	NA	TRBJ1-2	CASSYGGLQGIGYTF	TGTGCCAGCAGTTACGGGGGCCTGCAGGGTATTGGCTACACCTTC
TRBV5-1	TRBD2	once	TRBJ2-7	CASSSGGRNPYEQYF	TGCGCCAGCAGCTCGGGGGGGCGAAACCCCTACGAGCAGTACTTC
TRBV11-2	NA	NA	TRBJ2-7	CASSLDRQSSYEQYF	TGTGCCAGCAGCTTAGATCGACAAAGCTCCTACGAGCAGTACTTC
TRBV4-1	TRBD2	NA	TRBJ2-3	CASSQLPGLALRPDTQYF	TGCGCCAGCAGCCAACTACCGGGACTAGCCCTCCGCCCAGATACGCAGTATTTT
TRBV12-5	NA	few	TRBJ1-5	CASGSLGVWNQPQHF	TGTGCTAGTGGTTCCCTGGGGGTCTGGAATCAGCCCCAGCATTTT
TRBV28	TRBD2	NA	TRBJ2-7	CASGRLAGFHEQYF	TGTGCCAGCGGGAGGCTAGCGGGATTCCACGAGCAGTACTTC
TRBV5-1	NA	NA	TRBJ2-2	CASSLGQLTITGELFF	TGCGCCAGCAGCTTGGGGCAGCTTACGATCACCGGGGAGCTGTTTTTT
TRBV25-1	TRBD2	NA	TRBJ2-2	CASSLASGRGTGELFF	TGTGCCAGCAGTCTCGCTAGCGGGAGGGGGACCGGGGAGCTGTTTTTT
TRBV5-8	NA	NA	TRBJ1-1	CASSLQGRMGTEAFF	TGTGCCAGCAGCTTACAGGGACGGATGGGAACTGAAGCTTTCTTT
TRBV18	TRBD2	NA	TRBJ2-7	CASSRSGGVYEQYF	TGTGCCAGCTCACGGTCGGGGGGGGTCTACGAGCAGTACTTC
TRBV19	NA	NA	TRBJ2-6	CASTTLAVTSGANVLTF	TGTGCCAGCACCACCCTAGCAGTAACATCTGGGGCCAACGTCCTGACTTTC
TRBV10-3	NA	NA	TRBJ1-2	CAISGVSMSYTF	TGTGCCATCAGTGGGGTTTCTATGAGCTACACCTTC
TRBV9	NA	NA	TRBJ2-3	CASSVVPIRGGSTDTQYF	TGTGCCAGCAGCGTAGTCCCTATTCGGGGCGGAAGCACAGATACGCAGTATTTT
TRBV5-4	NA	NA	TRBJ1-2	CASSLRQGDGYTF	TGTGCCAGCAGCTTACGGCAGGGTGATGGCTACACCTTC
TRBV6-6	NA	NA	TRBJ1-1	CASKRTDLNTEAFF	TGTGCCAGCAAGAGGACAGACCTTAACACTGAAGCTTTCTTT
TRBV7-2	TRBD1	NA	TRBJ2-3	CASRFTGTGLADTQYF	TGTGCCAGCAGGTTTACCGGGACAGGGCTTGCCGATACGCAGTATTTT
TRBV29-1	TRBD2	NA	TRBJ2-7	CSATPLAGGPYEQYF	TGCAGCGCCACTCCCCTAGCGGGAGGACCTTACGAGCAGTACTTC
TRBV19	NA	NA	TRBJ1-4	CASRTNPATNEKLFF	TGTGCCAGTAGGACCAACCCTGCAACTAATGAAAAACTGTTTTTT
TRBV5-1	TRBD2	NA	TRBJ2-7	CASETSGTGGEQYF	TGCGCCAGCGAGACTAGCGGGACGGGAGGCGAGCAGTACTTC
TRBV6-1	TRBD1	once	TRBJ2-7	CASTPGQGRYEQYF	TGTGCCAGCACCCCAGGACAGGGGCGCTACGAGCAGTACTTC
TRBV7-9	TRBD2	NA	TRBJ2-7	CASSLSGRAEKYGQYF	TGTGCCAGCAGCTTGAGTGGGAGGGCCGAAAAGTACGGGCAGTACTTC
TRBV5-4	NA	NA	TRBJ2-7	CASSSVWDASYEQYF	TGTGCCAGCAGTTCAGTTTGGGACGCCTCCTACGAGCAGTACTTC
TRBV29-1	NA	NA	TRBJ1-3	CSAQGQFSGNTIYF	TGCAGCGCTCAAGGCCAGTTCTCTGGAAACACCATATATTTT
TRBV5-5	NA	NA	TRBJ2-7	CASSPRVTGAEQYF	TGTGCCAGCAGCCCTAGAGTGACAGGAGCCGAGCAGTACTTC
TRBV7-9	NA	NA	TRBJ1-4	CASSSSTGPNEKLFF	TGTGCCAGCAGCTCCTCGACAGGCCCTAATGAAAAACTGTTTTTT
TRBV27	TRBD2	NA	TRBJ2-1	CASSLSASGRLGEQFF	TGTGCCAGCAGTTTATCGGCTAGCGGGAGACTCGGTGAGCAGTTCTTC
TRBV6-6	NA	once	TRBJ1-2	CASIETGLNYGYTF	TGTGCCAGCATCGAGACAGGCCTTAACTATGGCTACACCTTC
TRBV15	NA	NA	TRBJ2-1	CATSRDRPGIGYNEQFF	TGTGCCACCAGCAGAGATCGGCCCGGGATTGGGTACAATGAGCAGTTCTTC
TRBV25-1	NA	NA	TRBJ2-7	CASSELGTHYEQYF	TGTGCCAGCAGTGAATTGGGCACCCACTACGAGCAGTACTTC
TRBV15	NA	NA	TRBJ2-7	CATSRDPGELEQYF	TGTGCCACCAGCAGAGATCCGGGGGAGCTCGAGCAGTACTTC
TRBV2	NA	NA	TRBJ1-5	CASSAGPNSNQPQHF	TGTGCCAGCAGTGCTGGGCCGAATAGCAATCAGCCCCAGCATTTT
TRBV2	TRBD1	NA	TRBJ1-1	CASSERAGGYLLDTEAFF	TGTGCCAGCAGTGAGAGGGCAGGGGGCTATTTGTTGGACACTGAAGCTTTCTTT
TRBV4-1	NA	NA	TRBJ2-7	CASSLGQSSYEQYF	TGCGCCAGCAGCCTAGGACAGAGCTCCTACGAGCAGTACTTC
TRBV5-1	NA	NA	TRBJ2-2	CASSLPSGVGELFF	TGCGCCAGCAGCTTACCCTCGGGGGTCGGGGAGCTGTTTTTT
TRBV6-1	NA	NA	TRBJ1-2	CASSEEGRGYGYTF	TGTGCCAGCAGTGAAGAGGGCAGGGGCTATGGCTACACCTTC
TRBV5-8	NA	NA	TRBJ2-5	CASSLDQDGSPGQYF	TGTGCCAGCAGCTTGGACCAGGACGGATCTCCTGGCCAGTACTTC
TRBV7-3	NA	NA	TRBJ1-3	CASSLGYSGNTIYF	TGTGCCAGCAGCTTAGGGTACTCTGGAAACACCATATATTTT
TRBV5-1	TRBD1	NA	TRBJ2-7	CASSLVVGTANYEQYF	TGCGCCAGCAGCTTGGTGGTCGGGACAGCGAACTACGAGCAGTACTTC